This T cell receptor (beta chain) came from a study of blood T cell repertoires in COVID-19. The data were produced by immunoSEQ multiplex PCR, yet TCRdb's version contains in-frame clones alone and is incomplete. This sample carries some 120,000 clones, around three quarters of them seen once, and the ten largest clones take 35% to 40%. This clone turned up a few times. The sample was peripheral blood. This clonotype originated in a man aged 35 to 55 with active or convalescent COVID-19.

The CDR3 DNA reads as TGTGCCAGCAGCGGCAGGACAGGGGGGAACACTGAAGCTTTCTTT. Translation gives CASSGRTGGNTEAFF. This chain connects TRBV7-2 to TRBJ1-1; 10 nucleotides agree with TRBD1. The CDR3 totals 15 residues. Germline-derived CDR1 and CDR2 are SGHTA and FQGNSA. V trimming: 5 bases; J trimming: 1 base; junction bases outside the gene matches: 4.